This entry lists 12 T cell receptor beta chains sequenced from one sample in a study of OX40 agonist ivuxolimab in advanced cancers. Clones were read by immunoSEQ multiplex PCR, and TCRdb kept only the in-frame ones, dropping some. In the table there are about 91,000 clones, around 80% of which are singletons. The sequences come from CD4+ or CD8+ T cells sorted from blood, collected in a trial of the OX40 agonist ivuxolimab. The source of these receptors is an adult with an advanced solid tumor such as melanoma, head and neck, liver or kidney cancer.

This chain uses TRBV5-4 with TRBJ2-1; D remains ambiguous. V lost 0 bases, J lost 7 bases, and 8 bases lay in between. Germline-derived CDR1 and CDR2 are SGHNT and YYREEE (reference sequence). This CDR3 is 13 amino acids long. Here the CDR3 reads CASSLAFGNEQFF. In DNA, the CDR3 is TGTGCCAGCAGCTTGGCGTTCGGGAATGAGCAGTTCTTC.

This chain joins TRBV18 and TRBJ2-5; the match to TRBD1 covers 11 bases. The germline V gene has CDR1 KGHSH and CDR2 LQKENI. This CDR3 has 15 amino acids. The junction had 4 bases not matched to a gene; V was cut back by 3 bases and J by 4 bases. This chain's CDR3 is CASSPEGQGGETQYF. The CDR3 DNA reads TGTGCCAGCTCACCCGAGGGACAGGGGGGAGAGACCCAGTACTTC.

This clone appeared a single time. The V and J genes are TRBV28 and TRBJ2-7; perhaps D is TRBD1 or TRBD2 (7 bases each). Trimming left V 7 bases short and J 4 bases short, with 11 bases between. CDR1 is MDHEN and CDR2 is SYDVKM in the germline V gene. CDR3 length: 12 residues. The CDR3 nucleotides read TGTGCCAGCACGCAGGGGGGGTACGAGCAGTACTTC. Its protein product is CASTQGGYEQYF.

The rearrangement uses TRBV2 and TRBJ1-6; unclear D gene. In germline, CDR1 is SNHLY, CDR2 FYNNEI. Trimming shortened V by 5 bases and J by 5 bases, and 13 bases separated the two germline ends. This CDR3 has 15 amino acids. The CDR3 DNA reads as TGTGCCAGCAGTCAGTCCGGGCCAAATAATTCACCCCTCCACTTT. This gives the protein CASSQSGPNNSPLHF.

The count of this clone is one. The V and J genes are TRBV27 and TRBJ1-2; tentative D call: TRBD1 (6 bases). V dropped 4 bases and J dropped 4 bases, with 22 bases sitting between them. The CDR3 is 17 amino acids. Germline V CDR1 and CDR2: MNHEY, SMNVEV (reference sequence). The chain's CDR3 is CASSSTKGGPASYGYTF. In DNA, the CDR3 is TGTGCCAGCAGTTCCACCAAAGGGGGGCCGGCTAGCTATGGCTACACCTTC.

The chain links TRBV7-6 to TRBJ2-7, with D tentatively TRBD1 (5 bases). This CDR3 spans 13 amino acids. V shed 6 bases and J shed 0 bases, with 9 bases lying between them. Germline V CDR1 and CDR2: SGHVS, FNYEAQ. This chain's CDR3 is CASRDMTSYEQYF. The CDR3 DNA is TGTGCCAGCAGGGACATGACCTCCTACGAGCAGTACTTC. The complete variable domain, with remaining parts taken from reference TRBV7-6 and TRBJ2-7, reads GAGVSQSPRYKVTKRGQDVALRCDPISGHVSLYWYRQALGQGPEFLTYFNYEAQQDKSGLPNDRFSAERPEGSISTLTIQRTEQRDSAMYRCASRDMTSYEQYFGPGTRLTVT.

CDR3 DNA sequence: TGCAGCGCGGGGAGGGGCCTCAACACTGAAGCTTTCTTT. Protein sequence: CSAGRGLNTEAFF. This chain connects TRBV29-1 to TRBJ1-1, with D perhaps TRBD1 (5 bases). V was trimmed by 7 bases and J by 2 bases, leaving 14 bases between them. The CDR3 loop spans 13 amino acids. Germline V lookup: CDR1 SQVTM, CDR2 ANQGSEA.

J is TRBJ2-1 and V is TRBV19; D possibly uses TRBD1 or TRBD2 (5 bases each). Trimming removed 2 bases from V and 4 bases from J, with 12 bases in between. This CDR3 region has 15 residues. Germline loops: CDR1 LNHDA, CDR2 SQIVND (reference sequence). In DNA, the CDR3 is TGTGCCAGTAGTATACCGGGGACGGGTTACAATGAGCAGTTCTTC. Its translation: CASSIPGTGYNEQFF.

This clone was seen once. The V and J genes are TRBV4-2 and TRBJ2-1; 8 bases fit TRBD2. The germline V gene has CDR1 LGHNA and CDR2 YNFKEQ. The CDR3 runs 19 residues. J lost 5 bases, V lost 1 base, and 16 bases had no gene match. CDR3 sequence reads: CASSQGEWSGGPDNNEQFF. The CDR3 DNA is TGTGCCAGCAGCCAAGGAGAGTGGAGCGGGGGCCCTGATAACAATGAGCAGTTCTTC.

The V gene is TRBV27, the J gene TRBJ2-7; TRBD1 matches 8 bases. CDR3 length: 14 residues. V lost 8 bases, J lost 0 bases, and 6 bases stayed unmatched. The germline V gene has CDR1 MNHEY and CDR2 SMNVEV (reference sequence). DNA for the CDR3: TGTGCCAGCTCGAGGACAGGGAGCTCCTACGAGCAGTACTTC. Translated, it gives CASSRTGSSYEQYF.

The chain has TRBV7-2 and TRBJ2-5, with TRBD2 matching 7 bases. Germline values: CDR1 SGHTA, CDR2 FQGNSA. The CDR3 extends over 15 amino acids. V lost 4 bases to trimming and J lost 5 bases; unmatched junction nucleotides: 10. CDR3 sequence reads: CASSSGGGGGETQYF. Written as DNA, the CDR3 is TGTGCCAGCAGCTCCGGCGGGGGAGGTGGGGAGACCCAGTACTTC.

A few counts support this clone. The V gene is TRBV19, the J gene TRBJ1-2, with no clear D. The CDR3 extends over 14 amino acids. With 5 bases removed from V and 5 bases from J, the gap between germline ends came to 15 bases. Germline assignment: CDR1 LNHDA and CDR2 SQIVND (reference sequence). CDR3 protein: CASSEKGLGYGYTF. Here the CDR3 DNA reads TGTGCCAGTAGTGAGAAGGGTTTGGGGTATGGCTACACCTTC.